This passage covers 19 T cell receptor beta chains from one sample sequenced in a study of PD-1 blockade in classical Hodgkin lymphoma. Every patient experienced relapse after autologous stem cell transplantation, and brentuximab vedotin exposure varied. Profiled with immunoSEQ multiplex PCR; TCRdb holds only in-frame clones, not every one. The sample includes about 62,000 clones, around 89% seen only once; the top ten take about 12%. Sequenced material: peripheral blood mononuclear cells (PBMCs), taken at baseline. The receptor source for this set is a human donor with classical Hodgkin lymphoma.

The CDR3 protein is CAAGKNYGYTF. CDR3 DNA: TGTGCCGCGGGGAAAAACTATGGCTACACCTTC. The chain uses TRBV27 and TRBJ1-2; no clear D. Trimming removed 11 bases at V and 2 bases at J, with 9 bases between. Looked up from germline, CDR1 is MNHEY and CDR2 is SMNVEV (reference sequence). The length of the CDR3 is 11 residues.

J is TRBJ2-3 and V is TRBV6-4; TRBD2 agrees at 7 bases. CDR3 length equals 15 residues. Germline CDR1 reads MRHNA; CDR2 reads SNTAGT. Trimming removed 3 bases from V and 4 bases from J; junction bases left unmatched: 7. CDR3 sequence reads: CASSDQTGGADTQYF. The CDR3 DNA reads TGTGCCAGCAGTGATCAGACGGGGGGTGCAGATACGCAGTATTTT.

This clone was observed a single time. The J gene is TRBJ2-7, the V gene TRBV11-3, with a weak D call TRBD1 (6 bases). Trimming shortened V by 4 bases and J by 5 bases, and 12 bases separated the two germline ends. This CDR3 is 13 amino acids long. The germline V gene encodes CDR1 SGHNT and CDR2 YENEEA. The CDR3 sequence is CASSSGTFHEQYF. CDR3 nucleotide sequence: TGTGCCAGCAGCTCCGGGACATTCCACGAGCAGTACTTC.

The chain carries TRBV28 and TRBJ2-7, with 11 bases lining up with TRBD2. The CDR3 runs to 15 residues. V gave up 5 bases and J gave up 6 bases; unmatched junction bases: 9. CDR1 and CDR2 (germline): MDHEN, SYDVKM. The CDR3 is CASSRGIAGGREQYF. DNA of the CDR3: TGTGCCAGCAGTAGGGGAATAGCGGGGGGGCGCGAGCAGTACTTC.

This clone has a single count. V and J are TRBV7-2 and TRBJ2-1; D perhaps matches TRBD2 (5 bases). Germline CDR1 and CDR2: SGHTA and FQGNSA. The length of the CDR3 is 16 residues. V lost 1 base, J lost 0 bases, and 10 bases lay in between. This CDR3 is CASSLGLGSSYNEQFF. The CDR3 DNA follows: TGTGCCAGCAGCTTAGGCTTGGGGAGCTCCTACAATGAGCAGTTCTTC.

This rearrangement joins TRBV10-3 to TRBJ1-1; D unresolved. The germline V and J ends were trimmed by 6 bases and 0 bases, with 11 bases remaining between them. The V gene's germline CDR1 is ENHRY and CDR2 SYGVKD. This CDR3 has 14 amino acids. The CDR3: CAIRSVQMNTEAFF. The CDR3 nucleotides are TGTGCCATCAGGAGCGTACAGATGAACACTGAAGCTTTCTTT.

In nucleotides, the CDR3 is TGTGCCACCAGCACAACGGACAGGATGAAATGGAAAAACTATGGCTACACCTTC. As protein: CATSTTDRMKWKNYGYTF. This rearrangement joins TRBV15 to TRBJ1-2; 7 bases match TRBD1. CDR3 length: 18 amino acids. Germline lookup yields CDR1 LNHNV and CDR2 YYDKDF (reference sequence). J was trimmed by 2 bases and V by 4 bases; bases with no gene match: 16.

The genes are TRBV7-9 and TRBJ2-1; TRBD1 aligns across 8 bases. The germline CDR1 and CDR2 sequences are SEHNR and FQNEAQ (reference sequence). The CDR3 consists of 15 residues. J gave up 5 bases and V 4 bases, and 7 bases lay outside the gene matches. The CDR3: CASSSQGQGHNEQFF. CDR3 sequence (DNA): TGTGCCAGCAGCTCGCAAGGACAGGGCCACAATGAGCAGTTCTTC.

The V gene is TRBV28, the J gene TRBJ1-2; possible D gene TRBD1, 5 bases. V gave up 11 bases and J gave up 7 bases, with 14 bases separating them. The CDR3 is 11 amino acids. Germline V lookup: CDR1 MDHEN, CDR2 SYDVKM. The CDR3 DNA follows: TGTGCCGCAGTTTTGGGGGGTGGCTACACCTTC. Translated: CAAVLGGGYTF.

V gene TRBV6-1 combines with J gene TRBJ1-1, with a weak D call TRBD1 (5 bases). Germline CDR1 MNHNS, CDR2 SASEGT. The CDR3 spans 15 residues. Between the trimmed V and J ends, which lost 3 bases and 4 bases, there was a span of 15 bases. CDR3 region: CASSDFEGMVTEAFF. For the CDR3, the DNA is TGTGCCAGCAGTGACTTTGAGGGGATGGTCACTGAAGCTTTCTTT.

The rearrangement joins TRBV7-2 to TRBJ2-1, with D perhaps assigned TRBD1 or TRBD2 (5 bases each). The germline CDR1 and CDR2 sequences are SGHTA and FQGNSA. CDR3 size: 17 residues. Trimming removed 3 bases at V and 5 bases at J, with 20 bases between. The chain's CDR3 is CASSFGTFLRPHNEQFF. CDR3 coding DNA: TGTGCCAGCAGCTTCGGGACGTTCCTCCGCCCCCACAATGAGCAGTTCTTC.

This chain uses TRBV29-1 with TRBJ1-2, with no clear D. The CDR3 is made up of 12 amino acids. CDR1 is SQVTM and CDR2 is ANQGSEA in the germline V gene. V was pared by 7 bases and J by 2 bases, with 11 bases between. Here the CDR3 reads CSDESANYGYTF. CDR3 nucleotide sequence: TGCAGCGACGAATCGGCCAACTATGGCTACACCTTC.

The J gene is TRBJ2-3, the V gene TRBV6-6; D is possibly TRBD1 (5 bases). This CDR3 has 14 amino acids. The ends were cut back, 6 bases at V and 2 bases at J, with 12 bases in the middle. Germline loops: CDR1 MNHNY, CDR2 SVGAGI (reference sequence). In nucleotides, the CDR3 is TGTGCCAGCAGCCCCGCAGGGATCACAGATACGCAGTATTTT. As protein: CASSPAGITDTQYF.

The chain combines TRBV11-2 with TRBJ1-5, with a weak D call TRBD1 (5 bases). Trimming took 0 bases from V and 4 from J, leaving 16 bases between them. The germline V gene encodes CDR1 SGHAT and CDR2 FQNNGV. This CDR3 comprises 17 residues. The CDR3 loop reads CASSLEIGYPGNQPQHF. In DNA form, the CDR3 reads TGTGCCAGCAGCTTAGAAATAGGCTACCCAGGGAATCAGCCCCAGCATTTT.

The chain recombines TRBV4-2 with TRBJ2-3; 9 nucleotides agree with TRBD1. This CDR3 spans 16 amino acids. Per germline, CDR1 LGHNA and CDR2 YNFKEQ. V shed 2 bases, J shed 0 bases, and the junction held 3 bases outside the gene matches. This CDR3 reads CASSQTGTGSTDTQYF. For the CDR3, the DNA is TGTGCCAGCAGCCAAACAGGGACAGGGAGCACAGATACGCAGTATTTT.

V is TRBV13 and J is TRBJ2-1; TRBD1 matches 8 bases. Trimming removed 2 bases from V and 7 bases from J; junction bases left unmatched: 7. This CDR3 has 15 residues. The germline V gene has CDR1 PRHDT and CDR2 FYEKMQ (reference sequence). CDR3 sequence reads: CASSLQGAVENEQFF. DNA of the CDR3: TGTGCCAGCAGCTTACAGGGGGCAGTCGAAAATGAGCAGTTCTTC.

This clone is a singleton in its sample. The chain carries TRBV5-1 and TRBJ2-1, with TRBD1 as a possible D gene (6 bases). The CDR3 loop spans 13 amino acids. V was clipped by 5 bases and J by 7 bases, with 13 bases between them. Per germline, CDR1 SGHRS and CDR2 YFSETQ. Written as DNA, the CDR3 is TGCGCCAGCAGTAAGGACAGCAGAAATGAGCAGTTCTTC. Amino acids: CASSKDSRNEQFF.

This clone is categorized as medium-sized. The CDR3 loop reads CASSLDPGWAFF. The DNA for the CDR3 is TGTGCCAGCAGCTTAGACCCGGGTTGGGCTTTCTTT. J is TRBJ1-1 and V is TRBV7-9, with D hard to call. Germline V gene sequence: CDR1 SEHNR, CDR2 FQNEAQ (reference sequence). The CDR3 has 12 residues. V was pared by 1 base and J by 11 bases, with 11 bases between.

The chain is built from TRBV28 and TRBJ2-3; 8 bases fit TRBD1. The CDR3 extends over 18 amino acids. Per germline, CDR1 MDHEN and CDR2 SYDVKM. V was clipped by 1 base and J by 2 bases; unmatched bases: 11. The CDR3 loop is CASSLLVGQGRNTDTQYF. DNA for the CDR3: TGTGCCAGCAGTTTATTAGTAGGACAGGGCAGAAACACAGATACGCAGTATTTT.